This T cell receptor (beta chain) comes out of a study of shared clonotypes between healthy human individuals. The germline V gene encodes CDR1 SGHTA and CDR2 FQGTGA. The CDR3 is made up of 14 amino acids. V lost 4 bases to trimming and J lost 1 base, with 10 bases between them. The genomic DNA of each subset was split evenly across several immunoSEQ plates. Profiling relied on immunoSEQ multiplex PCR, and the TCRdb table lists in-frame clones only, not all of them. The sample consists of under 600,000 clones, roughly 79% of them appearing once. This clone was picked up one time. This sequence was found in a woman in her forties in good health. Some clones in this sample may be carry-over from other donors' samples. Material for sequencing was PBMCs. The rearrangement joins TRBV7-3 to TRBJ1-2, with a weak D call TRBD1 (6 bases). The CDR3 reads CASSSRGGNYGYTF. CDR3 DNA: TGTGCCAGCAGCTCTAGGGGGGGTAACTATGGCTACACCTTC.